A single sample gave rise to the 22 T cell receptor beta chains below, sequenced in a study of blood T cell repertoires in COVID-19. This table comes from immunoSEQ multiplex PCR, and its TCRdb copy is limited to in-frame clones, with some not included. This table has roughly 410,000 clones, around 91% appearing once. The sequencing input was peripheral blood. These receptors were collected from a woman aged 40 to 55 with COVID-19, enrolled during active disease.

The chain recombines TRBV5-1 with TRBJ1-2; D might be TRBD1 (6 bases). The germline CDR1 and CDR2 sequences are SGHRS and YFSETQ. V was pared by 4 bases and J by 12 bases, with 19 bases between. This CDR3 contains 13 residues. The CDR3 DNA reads TGCGCCAGCAGCCTGGACAGATCTTCTGACCACACCTTC. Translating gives CASSLDRSSDHTF.

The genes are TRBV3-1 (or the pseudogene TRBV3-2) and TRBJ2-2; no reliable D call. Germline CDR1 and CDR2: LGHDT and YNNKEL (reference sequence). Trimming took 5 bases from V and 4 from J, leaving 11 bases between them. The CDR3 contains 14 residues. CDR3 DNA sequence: TGTGCCAGCAGCTACGACCTAGGCACCGGGGAGCTGTTTTTT. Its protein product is CASSYDLGTGELFF.

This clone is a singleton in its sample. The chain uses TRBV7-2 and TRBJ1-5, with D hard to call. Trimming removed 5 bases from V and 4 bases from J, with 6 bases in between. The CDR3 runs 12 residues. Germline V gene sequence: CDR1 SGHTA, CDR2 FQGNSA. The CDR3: CASSLFNQPQHF. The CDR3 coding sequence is TGTGCCAGCAGCCTCTTTAATCAGCCCCAGCATTTT. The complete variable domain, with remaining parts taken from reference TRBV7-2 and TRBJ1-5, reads GAGVSQSPSNKVTEKGKDVELRCDPISGHTALYWYRQSLGQGLEFLIYFQGNSAPDKSGLPSDRFSAERTGGSVSTLTIQRTQQEDSAVYLCASSLFNQPQHFGDGTRLSIL.

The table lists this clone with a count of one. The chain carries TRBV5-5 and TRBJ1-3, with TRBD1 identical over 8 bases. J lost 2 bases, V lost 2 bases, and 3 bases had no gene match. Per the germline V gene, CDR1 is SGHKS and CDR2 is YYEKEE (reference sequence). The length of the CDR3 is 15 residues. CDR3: CASSLIRGPGNTIYF. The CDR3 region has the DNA TGTGCCAGCAGCTTAATCAGGGGGCCTGGAAACACCATATATTTT. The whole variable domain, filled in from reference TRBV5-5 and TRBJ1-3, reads DAGVTQSPTHLIKTRGQQVTLRCSPISGHKSVSWYQQVLGQGPQFIFQYYEKEERGRGNFPDRFSARQFPNYSSELNVNALLLGDSALYLCASSLIRGPGNTIYFGEGSWLTVV.

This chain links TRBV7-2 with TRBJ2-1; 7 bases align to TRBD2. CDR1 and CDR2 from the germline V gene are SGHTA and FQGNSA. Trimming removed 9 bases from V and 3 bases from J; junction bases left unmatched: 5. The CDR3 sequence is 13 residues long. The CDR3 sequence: CASTPGGYNEQFF. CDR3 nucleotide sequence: TGTGCCAGTACCCCGGGAGGCTACAATGAGCAGTTCTTC. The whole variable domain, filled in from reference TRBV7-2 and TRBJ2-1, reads GAGVSQSPSNKVTEKGKDVELRCDPISGHTALYWYRQSLGQGLEFLIYFQGNSAPDKSGLPSDRFSAERTGGSVSTLTIQRTQQEDSAVYLCASTPGGYNEQFFGPGTRLTVL.

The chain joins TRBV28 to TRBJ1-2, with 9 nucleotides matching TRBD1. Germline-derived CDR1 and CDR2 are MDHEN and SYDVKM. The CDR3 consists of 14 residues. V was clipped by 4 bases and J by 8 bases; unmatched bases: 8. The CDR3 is CASSSGTGTRGYTF. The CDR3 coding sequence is TGTGCCAGCAGTTCCGGGACAGGGACGAGGGGCTACACCTTC.

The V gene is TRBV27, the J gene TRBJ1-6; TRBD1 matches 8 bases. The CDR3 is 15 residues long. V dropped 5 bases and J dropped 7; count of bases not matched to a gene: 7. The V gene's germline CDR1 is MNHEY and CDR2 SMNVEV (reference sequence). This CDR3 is CASSSRGQENSPLHF. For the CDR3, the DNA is TGTGCCAGCAGTAGTAGGGGACAGGAGAATTCACCCCTCCACTTT.

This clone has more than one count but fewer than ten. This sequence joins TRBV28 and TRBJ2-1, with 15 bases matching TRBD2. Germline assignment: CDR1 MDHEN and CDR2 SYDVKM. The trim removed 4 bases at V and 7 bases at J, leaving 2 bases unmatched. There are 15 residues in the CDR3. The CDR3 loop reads CASSSGTSGRNEQFF. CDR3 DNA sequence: TGTGCCAGCAGTTCCGGGACTAGCGGGAGGAATGAGCAGTTCTTC.

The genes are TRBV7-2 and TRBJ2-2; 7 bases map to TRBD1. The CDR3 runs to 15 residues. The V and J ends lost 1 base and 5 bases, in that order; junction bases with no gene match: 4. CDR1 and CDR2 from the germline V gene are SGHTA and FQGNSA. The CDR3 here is CASSLGKQGTGELFF. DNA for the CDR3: TGTGCCAGCAGCTTAGGGAAACAGGGGACCGGGGAGCTGTTTTTT.

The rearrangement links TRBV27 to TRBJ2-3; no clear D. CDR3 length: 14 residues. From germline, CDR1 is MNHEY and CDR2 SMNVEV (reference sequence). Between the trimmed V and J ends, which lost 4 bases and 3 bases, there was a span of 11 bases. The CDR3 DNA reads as TGTGCCAGCAGTTCCACCGCGAAGACAGATACGCAGTATTTT. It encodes CASSSTAKTDTQYF.

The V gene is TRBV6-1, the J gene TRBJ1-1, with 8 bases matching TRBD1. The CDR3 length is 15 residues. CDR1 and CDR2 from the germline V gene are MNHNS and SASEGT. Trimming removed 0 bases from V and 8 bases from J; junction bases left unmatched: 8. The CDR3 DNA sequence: TGTGCCAGCAGTGAAGCGCTTCTTGGGGACAGGGAAGCTTTCTTT. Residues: CASSEALLGDREAFF.

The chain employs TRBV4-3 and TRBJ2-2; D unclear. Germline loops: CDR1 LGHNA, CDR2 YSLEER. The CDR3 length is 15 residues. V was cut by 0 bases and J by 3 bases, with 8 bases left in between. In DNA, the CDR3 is TGCGCCAGCAGCCAAGACGCCGTAGACACCGGGGAGCTGTTTTTT. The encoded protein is CASSQDAVDTGELFF.

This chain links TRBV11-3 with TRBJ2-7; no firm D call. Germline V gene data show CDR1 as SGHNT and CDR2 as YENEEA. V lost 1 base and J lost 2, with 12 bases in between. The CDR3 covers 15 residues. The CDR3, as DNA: TGTGCCAGCAGCTTAGGCGGCGGCGGTACCTACGAGCAGTACTTC. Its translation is CASSLGGGGTYEQYF.

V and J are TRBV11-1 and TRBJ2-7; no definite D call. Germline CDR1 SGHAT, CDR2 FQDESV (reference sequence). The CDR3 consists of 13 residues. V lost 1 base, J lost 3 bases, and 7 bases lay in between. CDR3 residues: CASSLVQDYEQYF. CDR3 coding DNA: TGTGCCAGCAGCTTAGTGCAGGACTACGAGCAGTACTTC.

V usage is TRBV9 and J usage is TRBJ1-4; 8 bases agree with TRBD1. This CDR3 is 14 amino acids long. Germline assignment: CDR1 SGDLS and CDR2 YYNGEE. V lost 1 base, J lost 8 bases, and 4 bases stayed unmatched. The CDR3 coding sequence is TGTGCCAGCAGCGTAACTCCAGGGGGCGAAAAACTGTTTTTT. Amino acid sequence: CASSVTPGGEKLFF.

Here the CDR3 DNA reads TGCGCCAGCAGCTTGGGACAGTCAGGCTATGGCTACACCTTC. Its translation: CASSLGQSGYGYTF. The chain carries TRBV5-1 and TRBJ1-2, with D possibly being TRBD1 (5 bases). Germline-derived CDR1 and CDR2 are SGHRS and YFSETQ. The CDR3 length is 14 residues. V was pared by 0 bases and J by 4 bases, with 10 bases between.

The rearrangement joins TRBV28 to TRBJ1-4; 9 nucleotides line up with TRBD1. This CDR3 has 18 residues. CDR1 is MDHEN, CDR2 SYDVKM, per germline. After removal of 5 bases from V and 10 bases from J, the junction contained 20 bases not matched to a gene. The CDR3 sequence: CASSTPTGGLEKNGKLFF. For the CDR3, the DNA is TGTGCCAGCAGTACCCCGACAGGGGGTTTAGAAAAAAACGGAAAACTGTTTTTT.

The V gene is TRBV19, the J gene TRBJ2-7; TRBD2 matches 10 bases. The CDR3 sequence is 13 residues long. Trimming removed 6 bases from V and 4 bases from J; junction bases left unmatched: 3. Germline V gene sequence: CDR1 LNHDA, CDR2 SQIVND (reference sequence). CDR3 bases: TGTGCCAGTAGACTAGCGGGAATGTACGAGCAGTACTTC. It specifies CASRLAGMYEQYF.

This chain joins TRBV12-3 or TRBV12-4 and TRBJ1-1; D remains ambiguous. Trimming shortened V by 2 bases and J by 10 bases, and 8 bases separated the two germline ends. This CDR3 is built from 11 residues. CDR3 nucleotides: TGTGCCAGCAGTTTAATGGCAGGAGCTTTCTTT. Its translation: CASSLMAGAFF.

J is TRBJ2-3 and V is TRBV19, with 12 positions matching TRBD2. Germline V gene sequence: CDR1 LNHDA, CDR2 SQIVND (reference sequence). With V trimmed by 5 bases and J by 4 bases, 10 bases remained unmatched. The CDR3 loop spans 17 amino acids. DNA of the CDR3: TGTGCCAGTAGTGCGAGTATGACTAGCGGGAGTTCAGATACGCAGTATTTT. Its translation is CASSASMTSGSSDTQYF. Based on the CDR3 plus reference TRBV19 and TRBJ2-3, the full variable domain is DGGITQSPKYLFRKEGQNVTLSCEQNLNHDAMYWYRQDPGQGLRLIYYSQIVNDFQKGDIAEGYSVSREKKESFPLTVTSAQKNPTAFYLCASSASMTSGSSDTQYFGPGTRLTVL.

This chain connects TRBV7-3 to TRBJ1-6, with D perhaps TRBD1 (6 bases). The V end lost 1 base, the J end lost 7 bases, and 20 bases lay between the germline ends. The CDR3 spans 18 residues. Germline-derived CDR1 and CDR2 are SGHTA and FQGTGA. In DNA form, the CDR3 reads TGTGCCAGCAGCTTAAATGCCGCCAGGGGCCAATCGAATTCACCCCTCCACTTT. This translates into CASSLNAARGQSNSPLHF.

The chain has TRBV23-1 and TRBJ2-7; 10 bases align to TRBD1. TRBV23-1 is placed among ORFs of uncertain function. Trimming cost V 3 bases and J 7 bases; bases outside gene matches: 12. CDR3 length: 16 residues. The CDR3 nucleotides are TGCGCCAGCAGTCATTCCTCCCGGGACAGGGGAGGGGAGCAGTACTTC. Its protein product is CASSHSSRDRGGEQYF.